This TCR beta chain comes out of a study of shared clonotypes between healthy human individuals (dated by TCRdb to about 2020). With regard to the full study: Three men and a couple of women, aged 18 to 49 years, made up the cohort. Each donor's leukapheresis produced roughly between roughly 0.85 and 9.5 billion PBMCs. Different laboratories and diverse techniques were used to prepare libraries and sequence TCR repertoires, to increase sequencing depth and limit assay-specific biases. The study deeply sequenced blood TCR repertoires of several healthy adults to estimate repertoire size and the extent of clonotype sharing between individuals. For each donor, CD4 naive and CD4 memory were each given three plates, CD8 naive was given two plates, and CD8 memory was given one plate. Findings and caveats that apply to the study as a whole: Compared with non-shared clonotypes, clonotypes shared by all four sorted-subset donors had higher generation probabilities. Because the study included only a small number of donors, the genetic and exposure-history diversity represented was limited. Incomplete sequencing was indicated by rarefaction of sorted-subset datasets, despite the large sequencing depth. Sampling was limited to blood, and TCR repertoires in tissue likely differ from TCR repertoires in blood. Based on pairwise subsampling, the degree of clonotype sharing among donors was expected to be affected by sequencing depth. When several donors were compared, the shared fraction of clonotypes was about 5% for naive CD4, roughly 3.4% for naive CD8, 2% to 2.5% for memory CD4, and 0.3% to 0.5% for memory CD8. Estimated clonotype richness was generally larger for naive than for memory subsets.

TCR CDR3 regions were amplified from genomic DNA by multiplex PCR using the deep immunoSEQ assay. Genomic DNA extracted from each cell subset was distributed evenly over all wells of several immunoSEQ 96-well plates, and each plate served as one replicate. For sorted subsets, each replicate PCR was loaded with about 0.2 ug genomic DNA, equivalent to approximately 33,000 T cell genomes. Purified libraries were quantified with a Qubit 3.0 fluorometer, sized on a Bioanalyzer 2100, and re-quantified with the KAPA Library Quantification kit. Each immunoSEQ 96-well plate was sequenced on its own single-read 150-cycle Illumina NextSeq 550 flow cell. The study's processing was this. Because the immunoSEQ output held only junctional sequences and lacked quality scores, the filtering could not match the filtering applied to full-length reads. Sequences were annotated with PyIR, a Python wrapper for IgBLAST v1.9, using IMGT germline references to assign V/J genes and CDR3. Reads were filtered out if the reads had weak V/J assignments (E-value above 1e-6), no CDR3, stop codons, out-of-frame junctions, or ambiguous translated residues. V3J clonotypes were defined as sequences sharing the same inferred V gene, J gene, and CDR3 amino acid sequence. Percentage overlap between repertoires was computed as shared unique clonotypes divided by the size of the smaller repertoire. Three approaches were used to assess repertoire richness: RTK rarefaction, the Chao1 estimator, and Recon v2.1 estimates of unobserved clonotypes. OLGA was used to compute generation probabilities for all TCRbeta clonotypes that the gDNA method yielded from a handful of donors. TCRdb holds this immuneACCESS table with in-frame rearrangements only. Some clones are missing; in checked studies, unresolved V genes explain under half, and the rest has no known cause. V and J calls and clone size are as listed in that table; D and trimming were resolved from the DNA. Here the sample has about 2.1 million clones; 85% to 95% occur a single time. The ten most abundant clones make up roughly 1.7% of the sample.

Details on this clone: No cognate antigen has been identified for it. Per-nucleotide qualities are absent, and no much larger clonotype sits a single base away.

For the CD8 naive samples, CD45RO-negative cells were positively selected for CCR7, yielding a CD45RA+CCR7+ population from which TemRA cells were excluded. Healthy HIV-negative adults with no recently reported acute infections or vaccinations were included as donors. All donors were Caucasian adults living in Nashville, Tennessee, USA. Blood was obtained by leukapheresis, after which PBMCs were separated by Ficoll-Histopaque density gradient centrifugation and cryopreserved in liquid nitrogen vapor phase. Analytical flow cytometry was used to check the purity and quantity of each magnetically sorted T cell population. From each sorted fraction, genomic DNA was isolated and quantified by UV absorbance on a Nanodrop 2000c. The CDR3 numbers 14 residues from cysteine through phenylalanine. Kept here is only the CDR3 DNA, which spans 42 bases and is read in frame from base 1. According to the germline V gene (reference sequence), CDR1 reads SGHNT and CDR2 reads YYREEE. Deletion took 4 bases off V and 5 bases off J, with a span of 16 bases between the germline ends.

The TCR was taken from a man younger than 30 in good health. Some clones in this sample may be carry-over from other donors' samples. The sequencing sample was made of naive CD8+ T cells from PBMCs. The sample's cell subset or site label, in plain terms: CD45RA+CCR7+. The chain was built from TRBV5-4 and TRBJ2-7; the D gene is unclear. The DNA sequence is given as TGTGCCAGCAGCCGGATAAACTTCGACAACGAGCAGTACTTC. Its coded protein is CASSRINFDNEQYF.